What follows are 10 T cell receptor beta chains derived from one specimen sequenced in a study of T cells after yellow fever vaccination. TCRdb fed the 5' RACE reads into MiXCR, producing one record per CDR3 protein. Here the sample spans about 260,000 distinct CDR3 sequences, 5.2% being singletons. Sequenced here: CD4+ T cells sorted from PBMCs, sampled on the day of the yellow fever booster vaccination. These receptors originate from a man between 18 and 35 years old who received the YFV17D yellow fever vaccine.

This clonotype came up many times. DNA of the CDR3: TGCGCCAGCAGCCCCGGGACACGGTACGAGCAGTACTTC. Its protein is CASSPGTRYEQYF. J is TRBJ2-7 and V is TRBV5-1; weak D call: TRBD1 (6 bases). This CDR3 has 13 residues. Germline CDR1 and CDR2: SGHRS and YFSETQ. The V end lost 4 bases, the J end lost 4 bases, and 12 bases lay between the germline ends.

The chain combines TRBV10-3 with TRBJ2-5; TRBD1 might be the D (6 bases). Germline values: CDR1 ENHRY, CDR2 SYGVKD. The CDR3 runs 13 residues. Trimming took off 3 bases at V and 5 bases at J, with 10 bases between the two ends. The CDR3 reads CAISEQGHETQYF. The CDR3 region has the DNA TGTGCCATCAGTGAACAGGGTCATGAGACCCAGTACTTC.

The sample holds a few counts of this clonotype. The chain carries TRBV5-4 and TRBJ2-4; D is uncertain. V was trimmed by 0 bases and J by 6 bases, leaving 13 bases between them. This CDR3 contains 15 residues. The germline gives CDR1 SGHNT, CDR2 YYREEE (reference sequence). Written as DNA, the CDR3 is TGTGCCAGCAGCTTGGGAGTCAGTCCAAGAAACATTCAGTACTTC. It encodes CASSLGVSPRNIQYF.

This clonotype was counted between two and nine times. The V call is TRBV7-2, the J call TRBJ1-1; 7 bases fit TRBD1. This CDR3 has 16 amino acids. Germline V lookup: CDR1 SGHTA, CDR2 FQGNSA. Germline trimming cut 5 bases from V and 4 bases from J; bases unmatched to any gene: 13. The CDR3 coding sequence is TGTGCCAGCAGCCCACGACAGGGAATCGTCGGCACTGAAGCTTTCTTT. Its translation is CASSPRQGIVGTEAFF.

In this sample, this clonotype turned up a few times. The genes are TRBV9 and TRBJ1-6, with 8 bases that match TRBD1. Germline V gene data show CDR1 as SGDLS and CDR2 as YYNGEE. This CDR3 spans 16 amino acids. V gave up 0 bases and J gave up 7 bases; unmatched junction bases: 6. The CDR3 region is CASSVDVQGANSPLHF. For the CDR3, the DNA is TGTGCCAGCAGCGTAGATGTCCAGGGGGCAAATTCACCCCTCCACTTT. Full variable domain (rest looked up from reference TRBV9 and TRBJ1-6): DSGVTQTPKHLITATGQRVTLRCSPRSGDLSVYWYQQSLDQGLQFLIQYYNGEERAKGNILERFSAQQFPDLHSELNLSSLELGDSALYFCASSVDVQGANSPLHFGNGTRLTVT.

This clonotype has ten or more counts. This chain links TRBV20-1 with TRBJ1-5, with unresolved D. Between the trimmed V and J ends, which lost 3 bases and 4 bases, there was a span of 7 bases. This CDR3 has 12 amino acids. The germline CDR1 and CDR2 sequences are DFQATT and SNEGSKA (reference sequence). CDR3: CSARKRNQPQHF. Here the CDR3 DNA reads TGCAGTGCTAGGAAGAGGAATCAGCCCCAGCATTTT.

This clonotype was seen repeatedly, ten times or more. V usage is TRBV11-2 and J usage is TRBJ2-5; D uncertain. Germline CDR1 SGHAT, CDR2 FQNNGV. This CDR3 is 14 amino acids long. V was shortened by 1 base and J by 7 bases, with 13 bases between the two germline ends. The CDR3 sequence is CASSLGRQIGTQYF. The CDR3, as DNA: TGTGCCAGCAGCTTAGGAAGGCAGATCGGGACCCAGTACTTC. Variable domain in full (rest from reference TRBV11-2 and TRBJ2-5): EAGVAQSPRYKIIEKRQSVAFWCNPISGHATLYWYQQILGQGPKLLIQFQNNGVVDDSQLPKDRFSAERLKGVDSTLKIQPAKLEDSAVYLCASSLGRQIGTQYFGPGTRLLVL.

The chain has TRBV20-1 and TRBJ1-5, with 7 bases identical to TRBD1. Germline V gene sequence: CDR1 DFQATT, CDR2 SNEGSKA (reference sequence). The J segment lost 6 bases and the V segment lost 3 bases, leaving 11 bases of the junction unmatched. The CDR3 consists of 15 residues. The CDR3: CSASLDRAGGQPQHF. The CDR3 bases are TGCAGTGCTAGTCTAGACAGGGCGGGCGGTCAGCCCCAGCATTTT.

This chain joins TRBV7-9 and TRBJ2-7; 9 nucleotides match TRBD1. Germline V CDR1 and CDR2: SEHNR, FQNEAQ (reference sequence). The junction had 10 bases not matched to a gene; V was cut back by 5 bases and J by 5 bases. The CDR3 runs 15 residues. CDR3 DNA sequence: TGTGCCAGCAGCCTCCACCGGGACAGGGCCCACGAGCAGTACTTC. Residues: CASSLHRDRAHEQYF.

The J gene is TRBJ2-2, the V gene TRBV20-1, with D maybe TRBD1 (5 bases). With 2 bases removed from V and 1 base from J, the gap between germline ends came to 11 bases. The germline CDR1 and CDR2 sequences are DFQATT and SNEGSKA (reference sequence). The length of the CDR3 is 15 residues. The CDR3 reads CSARWGRVNTGELFF. CDR3 nucleotide sequence: TGCAGTGCTAGATGGGGCAGGGTGAACACCGGGGAGCTGTTTTTT.